This T cell receptor (beta chain) appears in the sequencing data of a study of Ad26.COV2.S vaccination and SARS-CoV-2 variants (dated by TCRdb to about 2021). For context, the study as a whole: Donors in the vaccine arm were drawn from COV1001, a multicentre, randomized, double-blind, placebo-controlled phase I-IIa trial testing Ad26.COV2.S in healthy adults. Throughout the experiments and outcome assessment, investigators stayed blinded to trial group allocation. TCRbeta repertoire sequencing served as the tool for gauging how specific and how broad the SARS-CoV-2-reactive T cell receptors were following Ad26.COV2.S vaccination. Participants in the trial were split at random into five groups of five each, receiving low-dose or high-dose Ad26.COV2.S once or twice, or else placebo on both occasions. A total of approximately 30 samples were included in the TCR-sequenced set, comprising roughly 19 Ad26.COV2.S vaccine recipients, 5 placebo recipients and 8 SARS-CoV-2 convalescent individuals. Dosing of Ad26.COV2.S was intramuscular, at either 5x10^10 or 1x10^11 viral particles, delivered as one shot or as two shots spaced 56 days apart.

The immunoSEQ Assay was the method used to sequence TCRbeta CDR3 regions. After extraction, genomic DNA underwent amplification by bias-controlled multiplex PCR, followed by high-throughput sequencing. The paper's processing steps were these. Collapsing and filtering of sequences were performed to quantify the absolute abundance of each unique TCRbeta CDR3 region. T cell fraction was estimated by normalization of TCRbeta template counts to usable DNA, with usable DNA being measured through amplification of reference genes present in all nucleated cells. Repertoire TCRs were annotated as SARS-CoV-2-specific when V gene, CDR3 amino acid sequence and J gene were exactly matched to a known reactive TCR set. The reference SARS-CoV-2 TCR set came from MIRA and was filtered for enrichment in COVID-19-positive ImmuneCODE repertoires, removing public or cross-reactive TCRs. Using the MIRA antigens, annotated TCRs were further analysed by specific ORF or by position within an ORF. Depth was the summed frequency of annotated unique rearrangements, while breadth was defined as annotated unique rearrangements over total unique productive rearrangements. TCR breadth was compared between groups using two-sided Wilcoxon rank-sum tests. TCRdb's version of the immuneACCESS table is confined to in-frame rearrangements and falls short of the full clone set. An unresolved V gene accounts for under half of the shortfall where checked; the remainder is of unknown origin. The DNA gave D and trimming, while V, J and clone size come from that table. The sample contains 430,000 or so clones, roughly nine tenths of them found a single time. The ten biggest clones cover approximately 2.5% of the sample.

What the work shows at the level of the full study, not this receptor alone: It was noted by the authors that total T cell responses may have been underestimated by the TCR breadth and depth analyses. The study was not powered to compare responses between vaccine doses or regimens. Vaccine and placebo recipients had comparable non-spike TCR breadth, which fits with the vaccine containing only spike. After vaccination, substantial breadth of spike-specific CD8+ and CD4+ T cell responses was reported. Compared with placebo recipients, Ad26.COV2.S recipients showed higher spike-specific TCR breadth (P = 0.0014).

Read against the paper, the sample's treatment or condition label means: 15 to 20 received Ad26.COV2.S at low or high dose, single or two shots; about five received placebo; per-sample allocation not given. For vaccine and placebo recipients, the sequenced repertoires came from samples collected on day 63 after the first injection. Cohort 1b enrolled 25 to 30 adults aged 18-55 years at a single site in Boston, USA, between 29 July and 7 August 2020. As a vaccine, Ad26.COV2.S was a replication-incompetent adenovirus type 26 vector that expressed a prefusion-stabilized SARS-CoV-2 spike protein derived from the original Wuhan strain. Regarding this clone: The specificity of this receptor is unknown. Qualities for individual bases were not recorded, and no much larger clone is one base off.

This specimen consisted of peripheral blood, obtained in a trial of Ad26.COV2.S vaccine versus placebo. The sequence was collected from a person between 18 and 60 years old who received the Ad26.COV2.S COVID-19 vaccine or a placebo.

The sequenced DNA: TGTGCCAGCAGCCCCCATGGACAGGGTGATCAGCCCCAGCATTTT. It is translated as CASSPHGQGDQPQHF. The rearrangement joined TRBV5-6 to TRBJ1-5, and TRBD1 matches 8 of the central bases. From cysteine to phenylalanine, the CDR3 is 15 amino acids long. Only the CDR3 DNA is retained, 45 bases long and in frame from the first base. As encoded in the germline V gene, CDR1 is SGHDT while CDR2 is YYEEEE. Germline trimming amounts to 4 bases on V and 5 bases on J, with 8 as the count of junction bases outside the gene matches.